Described below is a single TCR beta chain sequence and its context. This likely traces to a read error, being one base from a far larger clone. The germline V gene encodes CDR1 MNHNS and CDR2 SASEGT. The V gene lost 6 bases and the J gene lost 2 bases, with 8 bases spanning the gap. The CDR3 sequence is 13 residues long. This sample is drawn from a study of shared clonotypes between healthy human individuals. Generated by immunoSEQ multiplex PCR, the TCRdb table keeps only in-frame clones and is missing some. This repertoire shows about 710,000 clones, 73% found once; its top ten account for around 2%.

The chain has TRBV6-1 and TRBJ2-1; D may be TRBD2 (5 bases). The receptor was derived from a woman aged 25 to 39 in good health. Sequencing was done on a sample of memory CD4+ T cells sorted from blood. As for subset: CD45RA-negative fraction. The CDR3 region has the DNA TGTGCCAGCAGCTCCGGGACCTACAATGAGCAGTTCTTC. Translated: CASSSGTYNEQFF.